What follows are 32 T cell receptor beta chains derived from one specimen sequenced in a study of blood T cell repertoires in COVID-19. Assay used: immunoSEQ multiplex PCR; TCRdb lists only in-frame clones, some missing. The sample lists roughly 84,000 clones; about four fifths were seen once. Sequenced sample: peripheral blood. The receptor source for this set is a woman older than 75 with acute or convalescent COVID-19.

The genes are TRBV6-5 and TRBJ2-3; TRBD1 matches 7 bases. V lost 6 bases and J lost 2; bases outside the gene matches: 8. Germline V gene lookup returns CDR1 MNHEY and CDR2 SVGAGI. This CDR3 contains 15 residues. CDR3 bases: TGTGCCAGCAGGACGAACAGGGGCGACACAGATACGCAGTATTTT. Protein: CASRTNRGDTDTQYF.

This sequence joins TRBV7-9 and TRBJ2-2; perhaps TRBD1 as D (6 bases). Trimming took 7 bases from V and 0 from J, leaving 21 bases between them. Germline loops: CDR1 SEHNR, CDR2 FQNEAQ (reference sequence). The CDR3 consists of 18 residues. The CDR3 DNA follows: TGTGCCAGCAACCCCGAGACACTTGGACAGCCGAACACCGGGGAGCTGTTTTTT. This sequence encodes CASNPETLGQPNTGELFF.

J is TRBJ2-1 and V is TRBV18; D uncertain. The CDR3 sequence is 14 residues long. V was cut by 1 base and J by 7 bases, with 11 bases left in between. Germline CDR1 and CDR2: KGHSH and LQKENI. The CDR3 spells CASSPLADNNEQFF. In nucleotides, the CDR3 is TGTGCCAGCTCACCACTGGCAGACAATAATGAGCAGTTCTTC.

The CDR3 DNA follows: TGTGCCAGCAGTCCCCGGGGACTGAGTTACGAGCAGTACTTC. As protein: CASSPRGLSYEQYF. The chain is built from TRBV6-5 and TRBJ2-7; D perhaps matches TRBD2 (6 bases). The ends were cut back, 5 bases at V and 4 bases at J, with 15 bases in the middle. Germline V gene data show CDR1 as MNHEY and CDR2 as SVGAGI. The CDR3 sequence is 14 residues long.

The V gene is TRBV5-6, the J gene TRBJ1-3, with D possibly being TRBD1 (6 bases). The CDR3 covers 17 residues. In germline, CDR1 is SGHDT, CDR2 YYEEEE. Trimming took off 2 bases at V and 8 bases at J, with 23 bases between the two ends. The DNA for the CDR3 is TGTGCCAGCAGCTTATACCCCTCTGGCAGGGGCGAGGACACCATATATTTT. Its protein product is CASSLYPSGRGEDTIYF.

The chain carries TRBV5-1 and TRBJ1-1; D perhaps matches TRBD1 (6 bases). V shed 4 bases and J shed 4 bases, with 11 bases lying between them. The CDR3 covers 13 residues. The germline gives CDR1 SGHRS, CDR2 YFSETQ. CDR3 DNA: TGCGCCAGCAGCCAATTACAGGGCACTGAAGCTTTCTTT. It specifies CASSQLQGTEAFF.

The rearrangement links TRBV5-6 to TRBJ1-1, with D uncertain. V lost 3 bases to trimming and J lost 0 bases, with 12 bases between them. The CDR3 length is 15 residues. CDR1 is SGHDT, CDR2 YYEEEE, per germline. The CDR3 sequence is CASSSYGDMNTEAFF. The CDR3 region has the DNA TGTGCCAGCAGCTCCTACGGGGATATGAACACTGAAGCTTTCTTT.

The CDR3 loop reads CASSLRLRGLVPSSYNEQFF. The CDR3 region has the DNA TGTGCCAGCAGCTTAAGGTTAAGGGGTTTGGTACCGAGCTCCTACAATGAGCAGTTCTTC. The chain couples TRBV7-8 to TRBJ2-1; tentative D call: TRBD1 (5 bases). Trimming took off 2 bases at V and 0 bases at J, with 23 bases between the two ends. There are 20 residues in the CDR3. Germline loops: CDR1 SGHVS, CDR2 FQNEAQ. Combining the CDR3 with reference TRBV7-8 and TRBJ2-1 gives the whole variable domain GAGVSQSPRYKVAKRGQDVALRCDPISGHVSLFWYQQALGQGPEFLTYFQNEAQLDKSGLPSDRFFAERPEGSVSTLKIQRTQQEDSAVYLCASSLRLRGLVPSSYNEQFFGPGTRLTVL.

The gene calls are TRBV24-1 and TRBJ2-1; TRBD1 agrees at 8 bases. V was clipped by 4 bases and J by 3 bases; unmatched bases: 7. This CDR3 contains 16 residues. Germline V gives CDR1 KGHDR, CDR2 SFDVKD. The CDR3, as DNA: TGTGCCACCAGTGACCGGACAGGGAAGAACTACAATGAGCAGTTCTTC. This codes for CATSDRTGKNYNEQFF.

The chain recombines TRBV10-3 with TRBJ2-7; 9 positions agree with TRBD2. V was clipped by 0 bases and J by 0 bases; unmatched bases: 12. CDR1 and CDR2 from the germline V gene are ENHRY and SYGVKD. The CDR3 is 19 amino acids. The CDR3 loop reads CAISESSVAGAPHSYEQYF. CDR3 DNA: TGTGCCATCAGTGAGTCGAGTGTAGCGGGGGCCCCACACTCCTACGAGCAGTACTTC.

The V call is TRBV5-1, the J call TRBJ2-3; 9 bases are a match to TRBD1. This CDR3 contains 15 residues. V was clipped by 0 bases and J by 2 bases; unmatched bases: 1. From germline, CDR1 is SGHRS and CDR2 YFSETQ. In nucleotides, the CDR3 is TGCGCCAGCAGCTTGGGGGACAGGGACACAGATACGCAGTATTTT. Its protein is CASSLGDRDTDTQYF.

The rearrangement joins TRBV7-9 to TRBJ2-1; tentative D call: TRBD2 (7 bases). The germline gives CDR1 SEHNR, CDR2 FQNEAQ (reference sequence). With 6 bases removed from V and 4 bases from J, the gap between germline ends came to 22 bases. This CDR3 has 17 amino acids. CDR3 bases: TGTGCCAGCAGACCTGTTGGGGGGGGCTGGAATTACAATGAGCAGTTCTTC. Protein: CASRPVGGGWNYNEQFF.

The chain combines TRBV27 with TRBJ1-2, with 8 bases that match TRBD1. The CDR3 is 16 residues long. The junction had 10 bases not matched to a gene; V was cut back by 3 bases and J by 4 bases. In germline, CDR1 is MNHEY, CDR2 SMNVEV (reference sequence). Here the CDR3 DNA reads TGTGCCAGCAGTTTCCGCGGGACAGGTGTGTTCTATGGCTACACCTTC. The encoded protein is CASSFRGTGVFYGYTF.

The chain joins TRBV2 to TRBJ2-6, with D perhaps matching TRBD1 (5 bases). V lost 7 bases and J lost 0, with 19 bases in between. Germline CDR1 reads SNHLY; CDR2 reads FYNNEI. CDR3 length: 18 amino acids. CDR3 in amino acids: CASKDTISGASGANVLTF. The CDR3 coding sequence is TGTGCCAGCAAGGACACGATATCGGGTGCCTCTGGGGCCAACGTCCTGACTTTC.

V gene TRBV18 combines with J gene TRBJ2-5, with 12 bases aligning to TRBD1. Unmatched junction bases numbered 6, after V lost 5 bases and J lost 5 bases. This CDR3 is built from 15 residues. Germline-derived CDR1 and CDR2 are KGHSH and LQKENI. CDR3 sequence reads: CASSSGTGGEETQYF. Here the CDR3 DNA reads TGTGCCAGCTCATCGGGGACAGGGGGCGAGGAGACCCAGTACTTC.

The chain uses TRBV7-2 and TRBJ1-1, with 9 bases identical to TRBD1. Trimming cost V 4 bases and J 3 bases; bases outside gene matches: 6. The CDR3 sequence is 15 residues long. Per the germline V gene, CDR1 is SGHTA and CDR2 is FQGNSA. The DNA of the CDR3 is TGTGCCAGCAGCTCGGACAGGGGTCGCGACACTGAAGCTTTCTTT. It encodes CASSSDRGRDTEAFF.

The chain uses TRBV29-1 and TRBJ2-3, with 9 bases lining up with TRBD1. The V segment lost 7 bases and the J segment 2 bases; nucleotides outside the gene matches: 10. CDR1 is SQVTM and CDR2 is ANQGSEA in the germline V gene. The length of the CDR3 is 15 residues. As DNA, the CDR3 is TGCAGCGCCGGACGGACAGGGGCCGACACAGATACGCAGTATTTT. Amino acids: CSAGRTGADTDTQYF.

V is TRBV27 and J is TRBJ1-1, with D uncertain. Trimming cost V 8 bases and J 3 bases, with 10 bases left between them. Germline assignment: CDR1 MNHEY and CDR2 SMNVEV (reference sequence). This CDR3 comprises 12 residues. The CDR3 sequence is CASLGVDTEAFF. CDR3 coding DNA: TGTGCCAGCCTCGGGGTGGACACTGAAGCTTTCTTT.

Only one count was recorded for this clone. This chain connects TRBV6-4 to TRBJ1-6; D is unclear. There are 15 residues in the CDR3. Trimming stripped 2 bases from V and 0 bases from J, with 5 bases between. Looked up from germline, CDR1 is MRHNA and CDR2 is SNTAGT. Written as DNA, the CDR3 is TGTGCCAGCAGTGACACGAGCTCCTATAATTCACCCCTCCACTTT. Protein product: CASSDTSSYNSPLHF.

The J gene is TRBJ1-5, the V gene TRBV21-1; the D call in the table, TRBD1, was not verified against the DNA. TRBV21-1 is assigned pseudogene status. The CDR3 loop spans 17 amino acids. The CDR3 protein is CASSKGYRACYHQPQHF. Written as DNA, the CDR3 is TGTGCCAGCAGCAAAGGTTACAGGGCTTGCTACCATCAGCCCCAGCATTTT.

This rearrangement joins TRBV28 to TRBJ1-2; 8 nucleotides match TRBD1. The CDR3 length is 14 residues. Looked up from germline, CDR1 is MDHEN and CDR2 is SYDVKM. J lost 4 bases, V lost 3 bases, and 4 bases had no gene match. The CDR3 region is CASSLTDRGYGYTF. Here the CDR3 DNA reads TGTGCCAGCAGTTTGACCGACAGGGGCTATGGCTACACCTTC.

This sequence joins TRBV10-3 and TRBJ1-5; no definite D call. The CDR3 sequence is 14 residues long. Germline V gene data show CDR1 as ENHRY and CDR2 as SYGVKD. The V end was cut by 0 bases, the J end by 6 bases, with 9 bases between. CDR3 DNA: TGTGCCATCAGTGAGTCCCAGTCTGGTCAGCCCCAGCATTTT. Its protein product is CAISESQSGQPQHF.

Turning to this clone: Sequence at one end of the junction differs from germline and may be a read error. The rearrangement uses TRBV7-7 and TRBJ2-1; TRBD2 matches 13 bases. There are 15 residues in the CDR3. CDR1 and CDR2 (germline): SSHAT, FNYEAQ (reference sequence). This CDR3 is CASSPLAGGVNEQFF. The CDR3 DNA sequence: TGTGCTAGCAGCCCACTAGCGGGGGGGGTCAATGAGCAGTTCTTC. The whole variable domain, remainder taken from reference TRBV7-7 and TRBJ2-1, is GAGVSQSPRYKVTKRGQDVTLRCDPISSHATLYWYQQALGQGPEFLTYFNYEAQPDKSGLPSDRFSAERPEGSISTLTIQRTEQRDSAMYRCASSPLAGGVNEQFFGPGTRLTVL.

Notes on this clone: The same CDR3 is also encoded by other DNA sequences in this sample. This chain connects TRBV9 to TRBJ2-3; D not resolved. This CDR3 contains 14 residues. V shed 0 bases and J shed 0 bases, with 5 bases lying between them. Germline loops: CDR1 SGDLS, CDR2 YYNGEE. CDR3 DNA sequence: TGTGCCAGCAGCGTAGCAACTAGCACAGATACGCAGTATTTT. Its translation is CASSVATSTDTQYF.

The chain recombines TRBV19 with TRBJ2-5; D may be TRBD1 (5 bases). Between the trimmed V and J ends, which lost 4 bases and 3 bases, there was a span of 9 bases. CDR3 length: 13 amino acids. CDR1 and CDR2 from the germline V gene are LNHDA and SQIVND (reference sequence). The CDR3 spells CASSTDREETQYF. The DNA for the CDR3 is TGTGCCAGTAGTACTGACAGAGAAGAGACCCAGTACTTC.

This chain uses TRBV10-2 with TRBJ1-1; 7 nucleotides agree with TRBD1. V was pared by 7 bases and J by 1 base, with 6 bases of the junction left unmatched. Germline CDR1 is WSHSY and CDR2 is SAAADI. The CDR3 covers 14 residues. This CDR3 is CASTRQGENTEAFF. In DNA, the CDR3 is TGCGCCAGCACTCGACAGGGAGAGAACACTGAAGCTTTCTTT.

The V gene is TRBV19, the J gene TRBJ1-4, with D perhaps matching TRBD1 (6 bases). The germline V gene encodes CDR1 LNHDA and CDR2 SQIVND (reference sequence). V shed 6 bases and J shed 7 bases, with 18 bases lying between them. The length of the CDR3 is 15 residues. The CDR3 DNA follows: TGTGCCAGTAGGAGGATCACAGGGCTTGGTGAAAAACTGTTTTTT. Its protein product is CASRRITGLGEKLFF. The full variable domain, its missing parts supplied by reference TRBV19 and TRBJ1-4, is DGGITQSPKYLFRKEGQNVTLSCEQNLNHDAMYWYRQDPGQGLRLIYYSQIVNDFQKGDIAEGYSVSREKKESFPLTVTSAQKNPTAFYLCASRRITGLGEKLFFGSGTQLSVL.

This clone was seen once. The genes are TRBV7-2 and TRBJ2-4; TRBD2 matches 9 bases. Germline lookup yields CDR1 SGHTA and CDR2 FQGNSA. The J segment lost 2 bases and the V segment lost 5 bases, leaving 7 bases of the junction unmatched. The CDR3 has 16 residues. This CDR3 reads CASSLAGGPSKNIQYF. CDR3 in DNA: TGTGCCAGCAGCCTCGCGGGGGGGCCCTCCAAAAACATTCAGTACTTC. Full variable domain (outside the CDR3, taken from reference TRBV7-2 and TRBJ2-4): GAGVSQSPSNKVTEKGKDVELRCDPISGHTALYWYRQSLGQGLEFLIYFQGNSAPDKSGLPSDRFSAERTGGSVSTLTIQRTQQEDSAVYLCASSLAGGPSKNIQYFGAGTRLSVL.

V usage is TRBV7-2 and J usage is TRBJ1-6; 7 nucleotides agree with TRBD1. V was clipped by 5 bases and J by 0 bases; unmatched bases: 7. Germline lookup yields CDR1 SGHTA and CDR2 FQGNSA. The CDR3 is made up of 17 amino acids. The DNA for the CDR3 is TGTGCCAGCAGCCAAGGGGGCTCCAGCTCCTATAATTCACCCCTCCACTTT. It yields the protein CASSQGGSSSYNSPLHF.

The V call is TRBV6-5, the J call TRBJ2-1; 8 bases fit TRBD2. This CDR3 has 15 amino acids. V was pared by 1 base and J by 7 bases, with 6 bases of the junction left unmatched. Looked up from germline, CDR1 is MNHEY and CDR2 is SVGAGI. The CDR3 coding sequence is TGTGCCAGCAGTTACTACGGGGGGGCCTTGAATGAGCAGTTCTTC. It yields the protein CASSYYGGALNEQFF.

The genes are TRBV28 and TRBJ1-2; D perhaps matches TRBD1 (5 bases). This CDR3 region has 12 residues. CDR1 and CDR2 from the germline V gene are MDHEN and SYDVKM. The germline V and J ends were trimmed by 2 bases and 8 bases, with 9 bases remaining between them. The CDR3 nucleotides are TGTGCCAGCAGTTTAGCGGGACGCGGCTACACCTTC. It yields the protein CASSLAGRGYTF.

This clone has just one count. J is TRBJ2-1 and V is TRBV10-2; perhaps TRBD2 as D (5 bases). The CDR3 is 12 amino acids. Per the germline V gene, CDR1 is WSHSY and CDR2 is SAAADI. Between the trimmed V and J ends, which lost 2 bases and 12 bases, there was a span of 11 bases. This chain's CDR3 is CASSEPARGQFF. For the CDR3, the DNA is TGCGCCAGCAGTGAGCCTGCCCGGGGGCAGTTCTTC.